These T cell receptor beta chains were read from a single sample in a study of cytomegalovirus exposure and HLA in healthy donors. This table comes from immunoSEQ multiplex PCR, and its TCRdb copy is limited to in-frame clones, with some not included. The table has a few hundred thousand clones, over 70% seen once. Material for sequencing was PBMCs. All receptors come from a woman aged 60 to 75 in good health and CMV-seropositive. Both conserved end residues are part of each CDR3. Each record gives: CDR3 protein, CDR3 DNA, V gene, clone size, D gene, J gene. D genes are given only for firm matches. Some rows mark clone size as missing; the rest say once, few, many or name a class of expanded clone.

CDR3: CASSSQRELDTQYF
DNA: TGTGCCAGCAGCTCCCAGCGGGAGCTAGATACGCAGTATTTT
V: TRBV5-4
size: few
D: TRBD2
J: TRBJ2-3

CDR3: CASRFSRASGRDTGELFF
DNA: TGTGCCAGCAGATTCTCTAGGGCTAGCGGGAGAGACACCGGGGAGCTGTTTTTT
V: TRBV11-3
size: NA
D: TRBD2
J: TRBJ2-2

CDR3: CASSAFGTYEQYF
DNA: TGTGCCAGCAGTGCATTTGGGACTTACGAGCAGTACTTC
V: TRBV6-1
size: NA
D: NA
J: TRBJ2-7

CDR3: CASSPPPGTNYGYTF
DNA: TGTGCCAGCAGCCCGCCCCCGGGGACTAACTATGGCTACACCTTC
V: TRBV5-4
size: NA
D: NA
J: TRBJ1-2

CDR3: CASRPNRGRKPDSGANVLTF
DNA: TGTGCCAGCAGACCAAATAGGGGCAGGAAACCTGACTCTGGGGCCAACGTCCTGACTTTC
V: TRBV28
size: NA
D: NA
J: TRBJ2-6

CDR3: CATMTGGVTEAFF
DNA: TGTGCCACTATGACAGGGGGCGTCACTGAAGCTTTCTTT
V: TRBV10-3
size: NA
D: TRBD1
J: TRBJ1-1

CDR3: CASSDPTSASSYNEQFF
DNA: TGTGCCAGCAGCGATCCGACTAGCGCTAGCTCCTACAATGAGCAGTTCTTC
V: TRBV9
size: NA
D: TRBD2
J: TRBJ2-1

CDR3: CASSLDRETQYF
DNA: TGTGCCAGCAGCTTAGATCGTGAGACCCAGTACTTC
V: TRBV11-2
size: NA
D: NA
J: TRBJ2-5

CDR3: CASRTQGGGVGNQPQHF
DNA: TGTGCCAGTAGAACCCAGGGAGGAGGGGTCGGCAATCAGCCCCAGCATTTT
V: TRBV19
size: NA
D: NA
J: TRBJ1-5

CDR3: CASSPQGNEKLFF
DNA: TGTGCCAGCTCACCACAGGGGAACGAAAAACTGTTTTTT
V: TRBV18
size: NA
D: NA
J: TRBJ1-4

CDR3: CASSSIRDRGNYGYTF
DNA: TGTGCCAGCAGCTCGATCCGGGACAGGGGTAACTATGGCTACACCTTC
V: TRBV11-2
size: NA
D: TRBD1
J: TRBJ1-2

CDR3: CASGLRDTQYF
DNA: TGTGCTAGTGGTTTACGGGATACGCAGTATTTT
V: TRBV12-5
size: NA
D: NA
J: TRBJ2-3

CDR3: CASSEEGGGVGNTIYF
DNA: TGTGCCAGCAGTGAAGAGGGGGGGGGTGTTGGAAACACCATATATTTT
V: TRBV2
size: NA
D: NA
J: TRBJ1-3

CDR3: CAISEGASNQPQHF
DNA: TGTGCCATCAGTGAGGGGGCTAGCAATCAGCCCCAGCATTTT
V: TRBV10-3
size: NA
D: NA
J: TRBJ1-5

CDR3: CASSLEEGESTGELFF
DNA: TGCGCCAGCAGCTTGGAGGAGGGCGAGAGCACCGGGGAGCTGTTTTTT
V: TRBV5-1
size: NA
D: NA
J: TRBJ2-2

CDR3: CASSDRHLGDTQYF
DNA: TGCGCCAGCAGTGATAGACACCTTGGTGATACGCAGTATTTT
V: TRBV10-1
size: NA
D: NA
J: TRBJ2-3

CDR3: CASSPSRGRNNEQFF
DNA: TGTGCCAGCAGTCCCTCCCGAGGCCGCAACAATGAGCAGTTCTTC
V: TRBV28
size: NA
D: NA
J: TRBJ2-1

CDR3: CASSQGAGQGARGYTF
DNA: TGCGCCAGCAGCCAAGGCGCGGGACAGGGGGCGCGTGGCTACACCTTC
V: TRBV4-1
size: NA
D: TRBD1
J: TRBJ1-2

CDR3: CAISESSGRLYNEQFF
DNA: TGTGCCATCAGTGAGTCTAGCGGGAGACTCTACAATGAGCAGTTCTTC
V: TRBV10-3
size: NA
D: TRBD2
J: TRBJ2-1

CDR3: CASSGGVGTEAFF
DNA: TGTGCCAGCAGCGGGGGGGTGGGCACTGAAGCTTTCTTT
V: TRBV9
size: NA
D: NA
J: TRBJ1-1

CDR3: CATVAHRNTEAFF
DNA: TGTGCCACCGTGGCCCACAGGAACACTGAAGCTTTCTTT
V: TRBV18
size: once
D: NA
J: TRBJ1-1

CDR3: CASSFGVGRNEKLFF
DNA: TGTGCCAGCAGCTTTGGGGTAGGGAGGAATGAAAAACTGTTTTTT
V: TRBV11-2
size: NA
D: NA
J: TRBJ1-4

CDR3: CASSTQGPNNQPQHF
DNA: TGTGCCAGCAGTACACAGGGACCAAATAATCAGCCCCAGCATTTT
V: TRBV28
size: NA
D: NA
J: TRBJ1-5

CDR3: CASSTGTSVSYNEQFF
DNA: TGTGCCAGCAGCACCGGGACTAGCGTTTCCTACAATGAGCAGTTCTTC
V: TRBV5-4
size: once
D: TRBD2
J: TRBJ2-1

CDR3: CASSQGGGGSEAFF
DNA: TGTGCCAGCAGCCAAGGGGGGGGCGGGAGTGAAGCTTTCTTT
V: TRBV2
size: NA
D: NA
J: TRBJ1-1

CDR3: CASGRDIRNTEAFF
DNA: TGCGCCAGCGGCAGGGACATTCGGAACACTGAAGCTTTCTTT
V: TRBV5-1
size: NA
D: NA
J: TRBJ1-1

CDR3: CASSLINRYNEQFF
DNA: TGTGCCAGCAGCTTAATCAACAGATACAATGAGCAGTTCTTC
V: TRBV7-9
size: NA
D: NA
J: TRBJ2-1

CDR3: CASRPQGRGETQYF
DNA: TGCGCCAGCCGACCCCAGGGCAGGGGAGAGACCCAGTACTTC
V: TRBV5-1
size: NA
D: NA
J: TRBJ2-5

CDR3: CASSLESVSLNTEAFF
DNA: TGTGCCAGCAGCTTAGAATCCGTCAGTCTGAACACTGAAGCTTTCTTT
V: TRBV7-2
size: NA
D: NA
J: TRBJ1-1

CDR3: CASSPFYGSSYEQYF
DNA: TGTGCCAGCAGTCCATTCTACGGTTCTTCCTACGAGCAGTACTTC
V: TRBV7-8
size: NA
D: NA
J: TRBJ2-7

CDR3: CASSLSGSETQYF
DNA: TGTGCCAGCAGCTTATCAGGGTCAGAGACCCAGTACTTC
V: TRBV7-2
size: NA
D: NA
J: TRBJ2-5

CDR3: CASMRQGQNYEQYF
DNA: TGTGCCAGCATGCGACAGGGACAGAATTACGAGCAGTACTTC
V: TRBV7-9
size: NA
D: TRBD1
J: TRBJ2-7

CDR3: CASSMGLTYNEQFF
DNA: TGCGCCAGCAGCATGGGACTGACCTACAATGAGCAGTTCTTC
V: TRBV4-1
size: once
D: NA
J: TRBJ2-1

CDR3: CASSLTSGGYNEQFF
DNA: TGTGCCAGCAGCCTCACTAGCGGGGGCTACAATGAGCAGTTCTTC
V: TRBV2
size: NA
D: TRBD2
J: TRBJ2-1

CDR3: CASSLTVTGELFF
DNA: TGTGCCAGCAGCTTAACTGTCACCGGGGAGCTGTTTTTT
V: TRBV7-6
size: NA
D: NA
J: TRBJ2-2

CDR3: CAISYGPTGAGANVLTF
DNA: TGTGCCATCAGTTATGGACCCACGGGGGCTGGGGCCAACGTCCTGACTTTC
V: TRBV10-3
size: NA
D: NA
J: TRBJ2-6

CDR3: CASSYEASNEKLFF
DNA: TGTGCCAGCAGTTATGAGGCGTCTAATGAAAAACTGTTTTTT
V: TRBV6-1
size: NA
D: NA
J: TRBJ1-4

CDR3: CASSLGVRPDTQYF
DNA: TGCGCCAGCAGCTTGGGTGTGCGTCCAGATACGCAGTATTTT
V: TRBV5-1
size: NA
D: NA
J: TRBJ2-3

CDR3: CASSLARIRTYEQYF
DNA: TGTGCCAGCAGTTTGGCGCGGATTAGGACCTACGAGCAGTACTTC
V: TRBV28
size: NA
D: NA
J: TRBJ2-7

CDR3: CASSLQGREQYF
DNA: TGCGCCAGCAGCTTACAGGGGAGGGAGCAGTACTTC
V: TRBV5-1
size: few
D: NA
J: TRBJ2-7